This T cell receptor (delta chain) was recovered during a study of γδ T cells in repeated Plasmodium falciparum infection. Across the study: Malian gammadelta TCRs were studied during no-transmission periods and across acute malaria episodes.

This clone occurred a few times. Its antigen is not known. TCRdb's protein, taken from a much larger clone, differs from this DNA's translation at residue 6, likely owing to a read error; the protein displayed comes from the DNA. Vgamma9/Vdelta2+ and Vdelta2-negative gammadelta T cells were flow-sorted from PBMC for bulk sequencing. TCRdb applied CATT to the multiplex PCR reads for clone calling. Of 93,000 or so delta-chain clones listed, more than 0.85% are singletons. Between the trimmed V and J ends, which lost 2 bases and 0 bases, there was a span of 19 bases. CDR1 TSWWSYY and CDR2 QGS come from the germline V gene. CDR3 length: 18 amino acids. Study results and caveats: Many TCRgamma sequences overlapped between individuals in stable Vgamma9/Vdelta2+ repertoires.

The rearrangement uses TRDV1 and TRDJ1; tentative D call: TRDD2 (5 bases). The source of this sequence is a pool of human donors (malaria-infected and uninfected, not separated). Material for sequencing was gamma-delta T cells from blood. In nucleotides, the CDR3 is TGTGCTCTTGGGGAAGTCCTAGGGGTGGAGAGACACACCGATAAACTCATCTTT. It codes for CALGEVLGVERHTDKLIF.